This paragraph reports one TCR beta chain. Its antigen is currently unknown. Heparinized whole blood, 5 to 8 ml, came from each donor. TCRdb keeps only in-frame clones here, not all; method: immunoSEQ multiplex PCR. Singletons are absent from the sample, which has about 81,000 clones. These data originate in a study of T cell clonality in common variable immunodeficiency. Notes on the study in general: Compared with healthy controls, CVID subjects showed increased TCRbeta clonality, mostly in about a third. Fewer TCRbeta clones were shared among CVID subjects than controls. T cell subpopulation sequencing would be needed to explain CVID clonality.

This TCR derives from a person between 18 and 75 years old in good health. Specimen: peripheral blood mononuclear cells.

The CDR3 spells CASSDFRRNEQFF. The CDR3 DNA, read in part, is TGTGCCAGCAGTGATTTTCGGCGGAATGAG. The chain uses TRBV25-1 and TRBJ2-1, with D unclear. With the read ending 3 residues before the CDR3 end, the germline J gene is used to fill in that end. V lost 3 bases and J 7 bases, leaving 10 bases between the germline ends. The CDR3 has 13 amino acids. Per germline, CDR1 MGHDK and CDR2 SYGVNS.